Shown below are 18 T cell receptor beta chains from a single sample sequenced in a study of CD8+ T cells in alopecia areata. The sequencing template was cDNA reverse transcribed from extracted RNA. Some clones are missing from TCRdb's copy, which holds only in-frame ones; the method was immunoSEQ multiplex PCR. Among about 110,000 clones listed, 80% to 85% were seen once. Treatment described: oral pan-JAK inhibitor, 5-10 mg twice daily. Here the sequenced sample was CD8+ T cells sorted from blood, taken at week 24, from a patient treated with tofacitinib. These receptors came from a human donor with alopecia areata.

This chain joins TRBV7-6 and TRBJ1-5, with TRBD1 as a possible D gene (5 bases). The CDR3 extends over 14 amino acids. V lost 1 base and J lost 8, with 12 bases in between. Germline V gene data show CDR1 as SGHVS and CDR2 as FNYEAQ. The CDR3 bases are TGTGCCAGCAGCTTAGGGGGGTTCCGGGAGCCCCAGCATTTT. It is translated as CASSLGGFREPQHF.

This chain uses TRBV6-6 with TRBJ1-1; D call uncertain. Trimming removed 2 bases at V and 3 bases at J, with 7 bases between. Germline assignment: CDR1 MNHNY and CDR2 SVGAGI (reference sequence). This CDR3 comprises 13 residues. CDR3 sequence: CASSYRRDTEAFF. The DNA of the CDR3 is TGTGCCAGCAGTTACCGGAGGGACACTGAAGCTTTCTTT.

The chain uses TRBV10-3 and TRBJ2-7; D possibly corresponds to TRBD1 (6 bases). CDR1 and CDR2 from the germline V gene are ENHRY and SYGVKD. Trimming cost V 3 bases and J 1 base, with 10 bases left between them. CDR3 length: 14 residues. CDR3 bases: TGTGCCATCAGTGAACCCACAGGGTCCTACGAGCAGTACTTC. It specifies CAISEPTGSYEQYF.

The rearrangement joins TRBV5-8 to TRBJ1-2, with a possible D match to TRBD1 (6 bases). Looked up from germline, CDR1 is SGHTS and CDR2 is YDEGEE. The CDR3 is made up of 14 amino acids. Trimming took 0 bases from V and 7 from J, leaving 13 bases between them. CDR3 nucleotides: TGTGCCAGCAGCTTGGGGTCCGGGGGCAGTGGCTACACCTTC. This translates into CASSLGSGGSGYTF.

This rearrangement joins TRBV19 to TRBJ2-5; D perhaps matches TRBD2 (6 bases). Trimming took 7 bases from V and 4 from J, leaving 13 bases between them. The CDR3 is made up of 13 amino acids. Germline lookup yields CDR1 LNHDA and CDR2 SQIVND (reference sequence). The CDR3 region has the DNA TGTGCCAGTACAGTATTGGGGGGAGAGACCCAGTACTTC. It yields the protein CASTVLGGETQYF.

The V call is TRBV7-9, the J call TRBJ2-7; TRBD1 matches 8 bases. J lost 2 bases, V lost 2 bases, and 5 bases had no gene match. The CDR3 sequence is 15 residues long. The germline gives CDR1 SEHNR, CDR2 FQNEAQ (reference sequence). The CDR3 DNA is TGTGCCAGCAGCTTATCGCAGGGGGCGACCTACGAGCAGTACTTC. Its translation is CASSLSQGATYEQYF.

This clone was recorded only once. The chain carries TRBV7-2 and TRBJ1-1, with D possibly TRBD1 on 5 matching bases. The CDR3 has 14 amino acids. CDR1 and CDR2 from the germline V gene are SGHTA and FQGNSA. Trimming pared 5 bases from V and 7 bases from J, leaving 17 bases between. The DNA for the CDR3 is TGTGCCAGCAGCCCGGGCAGGGAAAGGAATGAAGCTTTCTTT. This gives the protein CASSPGRERNEAFF.

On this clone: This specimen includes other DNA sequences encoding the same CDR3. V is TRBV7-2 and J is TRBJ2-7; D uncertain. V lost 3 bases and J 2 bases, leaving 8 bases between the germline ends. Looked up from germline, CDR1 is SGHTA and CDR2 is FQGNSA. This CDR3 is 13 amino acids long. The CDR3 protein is CASSFYSAYEQYF. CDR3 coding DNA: TGTGCCAGCAGCTTTTACTCGGCCTACGAGCAGTACTTC.

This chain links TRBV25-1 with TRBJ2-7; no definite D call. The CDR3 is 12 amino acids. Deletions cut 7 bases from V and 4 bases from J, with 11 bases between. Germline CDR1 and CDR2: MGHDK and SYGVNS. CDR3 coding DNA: TGTGCCAGCACTACTGGCGTGTACGAGCAGTACTTC. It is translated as CASTTGVYEQYF.

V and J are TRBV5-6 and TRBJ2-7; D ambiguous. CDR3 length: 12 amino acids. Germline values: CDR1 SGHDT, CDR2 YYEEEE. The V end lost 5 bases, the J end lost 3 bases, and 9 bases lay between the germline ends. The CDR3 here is CASSSRHYEQYF. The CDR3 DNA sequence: TGTGCCAGCAGTAGTCGGCACTACGAGCAGTACTTC.

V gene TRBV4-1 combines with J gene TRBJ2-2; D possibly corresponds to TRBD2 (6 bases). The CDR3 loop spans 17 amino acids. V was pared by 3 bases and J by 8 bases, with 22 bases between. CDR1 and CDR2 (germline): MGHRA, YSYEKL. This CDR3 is CASSHTLERVWVGELFF. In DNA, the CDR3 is TGCGCCAGCAGCCACACCCTAGAGCGGGTATGGGTGGGGGAGCTGTTTTTT.

CDR3: CASSLHNSYEQYF. For the CDR3, the DNA is TGCGCCAGCAGCCTTCACAACTCCTACGAGCAGTACTTC. V usage is TRBV4-3 and J usage is TRBJ2-7; D ambiguous. V was shortened by 4 bases and J by 0 bases, with 7 bases between the two germline ends. The CDR3 is 13 amino acids. Looked up from germline, CDR1 is LGHNA and CDR2 is YSLEER.

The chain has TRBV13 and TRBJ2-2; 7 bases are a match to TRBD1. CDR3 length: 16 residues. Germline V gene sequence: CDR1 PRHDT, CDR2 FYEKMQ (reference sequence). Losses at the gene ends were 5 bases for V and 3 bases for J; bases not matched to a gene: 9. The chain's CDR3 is CASSHLGGADTGELFF. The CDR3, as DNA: TGTGCCAGCAGCCACCTAGGGGGCGCGGACACCGGGGAGCTGTTTTTT.

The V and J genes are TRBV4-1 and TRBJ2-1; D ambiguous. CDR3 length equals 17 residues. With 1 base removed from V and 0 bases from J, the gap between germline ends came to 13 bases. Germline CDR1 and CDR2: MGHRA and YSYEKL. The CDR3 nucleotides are TGCGCCAGCAGCCAAGTTAACACCTTAAGCTCCTACAATGAGCAGTTCTTC. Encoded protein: CASSQVNTLSSYNEQFF.

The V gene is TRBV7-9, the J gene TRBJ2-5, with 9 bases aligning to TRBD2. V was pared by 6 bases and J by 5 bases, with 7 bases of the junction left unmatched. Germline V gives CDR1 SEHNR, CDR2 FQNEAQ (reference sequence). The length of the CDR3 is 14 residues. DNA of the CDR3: TGTGCCAGCAGTCCTGGGACTAGCTCGGAGACCCAGTACTTC. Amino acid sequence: CASSPGTSSETQYF.

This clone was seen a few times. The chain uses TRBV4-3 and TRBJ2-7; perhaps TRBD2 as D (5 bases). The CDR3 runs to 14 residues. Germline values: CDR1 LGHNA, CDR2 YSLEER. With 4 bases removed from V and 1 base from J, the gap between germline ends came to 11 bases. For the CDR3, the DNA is TGCGCCAGCAGCCCGGTTAGAGGGTCCTACGAGCAGTACTTC. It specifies CASSPVRGSYEQYF.

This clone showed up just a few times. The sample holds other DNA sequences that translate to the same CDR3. The CDR3 sequence: CASSLGQGADQPQHF. The CDR3 DNA is TGCGCCAGCAGCTTGGGGCAGGGGGCTGATCAGCCCCAGCATTTT. This chain connects TRBV5-1 to TRBJ1-5; TRBD1 matches 8 bases. The length of the CDR3 is 15 residues. CDR1 is SGHRS and CDR2 is YFSETQ in the germline V gene. The J segment lost 5 bases and the V segment lost 0 bases, leaving 4 bases of the junction unmatched.

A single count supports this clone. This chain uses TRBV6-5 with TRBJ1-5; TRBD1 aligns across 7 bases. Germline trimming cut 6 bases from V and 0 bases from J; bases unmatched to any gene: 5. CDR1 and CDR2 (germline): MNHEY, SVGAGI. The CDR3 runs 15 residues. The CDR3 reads CASREGTASNQPQHF. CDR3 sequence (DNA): TGTGCCAGCAGAGAGGGGACAGCTAGCAATCAGCCCCAGCATTTT.